This TCR beta chain was observed in a study of shared clonotypes between healthy human individuals. Study-wide points: Only blood underwent sampling, and tissue repertoires likely differ.

A remark on this clone: Its specificity is unknown.

The table came from immunoSEQ multiplex PCR; TCRdb's copy has only in-frame clones and leaves some out. The sample shows 950,000 to 1,100,000 clones, around 78% of them seen only once. The source of this sequence is a man between 18 and 29 years old in good health. Some clones in this sample may be carry-over from other donors' samples. What was sequenced was memory CD4+ T cells from PBMCs. Subset: CD45RA-negative fraction.

Written as DNA, the CDR3 is TGTGCCAGCACGAGCAGGGAGTCCGGAAACACCATATATTTT. Its protein product is CASTSRESGNTIYF. The chain uses TRBV6-1 and TRBJ1-3; a possible D gene is TRBD1 (5 bases). Germline V gene lookup returns CDR1 MNHNS and CDR2 SASEGT. With 7 bases removed from V and 4 bases from J, the gap between germline ends came to 14 bases. The CDR3 length is 14 residues.